This T cell receptor (beta chain) was identified during a study of radiotherapy plus CTLA-4 blockade in lung cancer. Profiled with immunoSEQ multiplex PCR; TCRdb holds only in-frame clones, not every one. The sample includes approximately 82,000 clones, around 83% of them seen just once. Germline trimming cut 6 bases from V and 5 bases from J; bases unmatched to any gene: 10. This CDR3 spans 16 amino acids. Germline V gene sequence: CDR1 LNHDA, CDR2 SQIVND (reference sequence). The chain recombines TRBV19 with TRBJ1-1; TRBD1 aligns across 12 bases. The material sequenced was peripheral blood, taken from a patient treated with radiotherapy plus ipilimumab. This TCR was recovered from a human donor with non-small cell lung cancer that progressed on radiotherapy plus ipilimumab. The CDR3 loop reads CASSDGTGGGRTEAFF. CDR3 in DNA: TGTGCCAGTAGCGATGGGACAGGGGGCGGAAGAACTGAAGCTTTCTTT.